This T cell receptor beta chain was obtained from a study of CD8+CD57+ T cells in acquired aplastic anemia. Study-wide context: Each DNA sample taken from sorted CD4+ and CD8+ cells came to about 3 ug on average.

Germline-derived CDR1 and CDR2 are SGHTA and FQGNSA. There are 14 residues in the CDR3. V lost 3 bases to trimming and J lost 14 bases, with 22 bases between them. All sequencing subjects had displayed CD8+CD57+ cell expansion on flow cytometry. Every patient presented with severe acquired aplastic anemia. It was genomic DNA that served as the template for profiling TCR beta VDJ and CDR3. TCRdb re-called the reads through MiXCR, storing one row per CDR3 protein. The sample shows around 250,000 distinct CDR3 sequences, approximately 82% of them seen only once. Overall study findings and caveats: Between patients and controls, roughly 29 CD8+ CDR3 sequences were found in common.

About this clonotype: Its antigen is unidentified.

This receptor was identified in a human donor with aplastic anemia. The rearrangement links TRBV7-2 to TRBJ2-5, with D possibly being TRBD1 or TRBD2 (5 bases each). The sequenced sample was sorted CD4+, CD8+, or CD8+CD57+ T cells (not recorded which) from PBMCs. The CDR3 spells CASSLTWGADYGYF. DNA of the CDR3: TGTGCCAGCAGCTTGACCTGGGGCGCCGACTATGGCTACTTC. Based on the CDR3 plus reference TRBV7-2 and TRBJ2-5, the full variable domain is GAGVSQSPSNKVTEKGKDVELRCDPISGHTALYWYRQSLGQGLEFLIYFQGNSAPDKSGLPSDRFSAERTGGSVSTLTIQRTQQEDSAVYLCASSLTWGADYGYFGPGTRLLVL.